These 5 T cell receptor beta chains share one sample of origin, sequenced in a study of radiotherapy plus CTLA-4 blockade in lung cancer. The table came from immunoSEQ multiplex PCR; TCRdb's copy has only in-frame clones and leaves some out. The sample holds 45,000 to 55,000 clones; roughly 90% are singletons and the top ten take around 7.6%. The source was peripheral blood, collected from a patient treated with radiotherapy plus ipilimumab. These receptor sequences come from a human donor with non-small cell lung cancer whose response to radiotherapy plus ipilimumab could not be evaluated.

V and J are TRBV7-9 and TRBJ1-5, with TRBD1 identical over 7 bases. The J segment lost 0 bases and the V segment lost 5 bases, leaving 4 bases of the junction unmatched. This CDR3 region has 15 residues. Per germline, CDR1 SEHNR and CDR2 FQNEAQ (reference sequence). This chain's CDR3 is CASSAQGDSNQPQHF. The CDR3 DNA reads TGTGCCAGCAGCGCGCAGGGGGATAGCAATCAGCCCCAGCATTTT.

The chain employs TRBV6-6 and TRBJ2-3; 12 bases map to TRBD2. The CDR3 has 13 amino acids. The V gene's germline CDR1 is MNHNY and CDR2 SVGAGI (reference sequence). Trimming cost V 11 bases and J 3 bases; bases outside gene matches: 3. The CDR3 DNA reads as TGTGCCGCTAGCGGGGGGGGGACAGATACGCAGTATTTT. Protein sequence: CAASGGGTDTQYF.

The V gene is TRBV28, the J gene TRBJ2-7; no firm D call. V lost 6 bases to trimming and J lost 2 bases, with 5 bases between them. The length of the CDR3 is 11 residues. Germline-derived CDR1 and CDR2 are MDHEN and SYDVKM. In DNA form, the CDR3 reads TGTGCCAGCAGCTCAGCCTACGAGCAGTACTTC. This translates into CASSSAYEQYF.

The chain is built from TRBV29-1 and TRBJ2-3; TRBD2 matches 7 bases. The CDR3 runs 15 residues. V trimming: 1 base; J trimming: 0 bases; junction bases outside the gene matches: 4. Germline V gene sequence: CDR1 SQVTM, CDR2 ANQGSEA. The CDR3 sequence: CSVEGTSDSTDTQYF. CDR3 in DNA: TGCAGCGTTGAAGGGACTAGTGATAGCACAGATACGCAGTATTTT.

This clone was seen a handful of times. V usage is TRBV11-3 and J usage is TRBJ2-2, with 9 nucleotides matching TRBD2. The trim removed 2 bases at V and 5 bases at J, leaving 9 bases unmatched. The germline V gene has CDR1 SGHNT and CDR2 YENEEA. The CDR3 covers 17 residues. The CDR3 sequence is CASSLRVGLAGTGELFF. In nucleotides, the CDR3 is TGTGCCAGCAGCTTAAGGGTCGGCCTAGCGGGAACCGGGGAGCTGTTTTTT.